These T cell receptor beta chains were read from a single sample in a study of blood T cell repertoires in COVID-19. TCRdb's copy holds only in-frame clones and misses some; the assay was immunoSEQ multiplex PCR. The data show over 400,000 clones, with approximately 91% seen just once and about 8% held by the top ten. The sequencing input was peripheral blood. The receptors stem from a woman aged 45-60 years with COVID-19, enrolled during active disease. The CDR3 runs from the conserved cysteine through the conserved F or W.

cdr3_length,v_call,cdr3_aa
14,TRBV9,CASSAGATAYGYTF
13,TRBV5-1,CASSHNGGTEAFF
13,TRBV30,CAWSAGGGSGAFF
13,TRBV7-6,CASSQGTGGEQYF
14,TRBV6-5,CASSYSIPVYEQYF
16,TRBV11-3,CASSPRSGRGSYEQYF
14,TRBV6-5,CASGWRQRNEKLFF
17,TRBV4-1,CASSQASGGVRTGELFF
13,TRBV19,CASIGGTNEKLFF
14,TRBV7-9,CASSSGGSVDTQYF
18,TRBV24-1,CATSEGIFWGESYNEQFF
14,TRBV25-1,CASSEGGQPYGYTF
18,TRBV7-9,CASSLWFGAATGDNEQFF
15,TRBV5-1,CASSPDTGGRYTQYF
13,TRBV11-2,CASSVLARYEQYF
14,TRBV6-1,CASSERAEGDEQYF
17,TRBV18,CASSRDRQGSFTDTQYF
14,TRBV2,CASRGGQMYYEQYF
15,TRBV15,CATSRDPLTGFGYTF
13,TRBV5-1,CASSTTGNTEAFF
14,TRBV9,CASSVGTERGEQYF
16,TRBV6-6,CASRGLAGDPTYEQYF
13,TRBV5-4,CASSLDRENTIYF
13,TRBV3-1/TRBV3-2,CASSGGRSGELFF
15,TRBV19,CASSLSGMVYYEQYF
13,TRBV4-1,CASSQEQGDGYTF
13,TRBV11-3,CASSEGSADTQYF
16,TRBV5-1,CASSFEQGAPNTEAFF
18,TRBV18,CASSDTGTGRRLGSGYTF
12,TRBV6-6,CATSDRNYGYTF
13,TRBV12-3/TRBV12-4,CASSFALNYGYTF
15,TRBV7-3,CASSQRGGLTDTQYF
12,TRBV24-1,CATAGQGGTQYF
15,TRBV4-1,CASSQAGQGGEKLFF
14,TRBV30,CAWSVRQGGSGYTF
13,TRBV27,CASKRGPDYEQYF
14,TRBV9,CASSVAARFEKLFF
14,TRBV5-1,CASSLGAAGSEAFF
16,TRBV15,CATSPRLSPANEKLFF
13,TRBV19,CAGRQGNTGELFF
14,TRBV4-1,CASSQTLATGELFF
13,TRBV5-6,CASSLTAAYEQYF
16,TRBV7-6,CASSLRAGGPYNEQFF
15,TRBV5-1,CASSLGDSFTDTQYF
16,TRBV3-1/TRBV3-2,CASSQDVNGGASEQFF